This T cell receptor (beta chain) was found in a study of blood T cell repertoires in COVID-19. Study context: COVID-19 samples collected from the United States, Italy and Spain covered acute and convalescent phases. T cells, B-cell-depleted T cells, or PBMCs provided the cDNA or gDNA that served as material.

Germline-derived CDR1 and CDR2 are LGHNA and YSLEER. This CDR3 comprises 14 residues. V was trimmed by 2 bases and J by 5 bases, leaving 13 bases between them. This clone has a single count. Authors' analysis steps: Reference gene primer amplification in the assay estimated nucleated cell counts. Assay: immunoSEQ multiplex PCR; the TCRdb copy retains only in-frame clones and omits some. V, J and clone size were drawn from that table, and D and trimming were deduced from the DNA. The sample carries roughly 300,000 clones, approximately 85% recorded once. The J gene is TRBJ2-7, the V gene TRBV4-3; possible D gene TRBD1, 6 bases. The receptor comes from a woman in her 50s with acute or convalescent COVID-19. The source material was peripheral blood. The CDR3 DNA reads TGCGCCAGCAGCCAATTGGAGGCAGGGGACGAGCAGTACTTC. Translated: CASSQLEAGDEQYF.